Listed here are 5 T cell receptor beta chains from one sample, sequenced in a study of T cells in Graves' hyperthyroidism and ophthalmopathy. TCR beta CDR3 regions were amplified from RNA transcripts. The HTBI primer set drove a first-round RT-PCR of the TCR CDR3. MiXCR, run by TCRdb on the multiplex PCR reads, gives a single entry per CDR3 protein. The sample has fewer than 750,000 distinct CDR3 sequences, about 45% seen once. Sequenced input: peripheral blood or thyroid tissue (not recorded which). Every receptor here comes from a young woman with Graves' hyperthyroidism.

This clonotype was picked up many times. The CDR3 loop is CASSSRQHSNTEAFF. The CDR3 bases are TGTGCCAGCAGTTCCCGACAGCATTCGAACACTGAAGCTTTCTTT. The chain couples TRBV6-5 to TRBJ1-1, with TRBD1 as a possible D gene (5 bases). The CDR3 covers 15 residues. Germline V gives CDR1 MNHEY, CDR2 SVGAGI. V shed 4 bases and J shed 1 base, with 13 bases lying between them.

This clonotype was picked up many times. The rearrangement joins TRBV7-8 to TRBJ1-5; D not certain. CDR3 length equals 12 residues. The V end was cut by 3 bases, the J end by 3 bases, with 3 bases between. Germline loops: CDR1 SGHVS, CDR2 FQNEAQ. The CDR3 loop is CASSFHNQPQHF. CDR3 in DNA: TGTGCCAGCAGCTTTCACAATCAGCCCCAGCATTTT.

A word on this clonotype: This may be a read error, as it is one base from a much larger clone. The rearrangement uses TRBV7-8 and TRBJ2-7; D remains ambiguous. V was pared by 6 bases and J by 2 bases, with 8 bases between. Germline CDR1 reads SGHVS; CDR2 reads FQNEAQ. The CDR3 totals 12 residues. The CDR3 loop reads CASSPPPYEQYF. Written as DNA, the CDR3 is TGTGCCAGCAGTCCCCCCCCCTACGAGCAGTACTTC.

The table lists this clonotype with many counts. The rearrangement links TRBV6-1 to TRBJ1-1; TRBD1 matches at 7 bases. After removal of 5 bases from V and 5 bases from J, the junction contained 8 bases not matched to a gene. The CDR3 sequence is 14 residues long. CDR1 is MNHNS and CDR2 is SASEGT in the germline V gene. DNA of the CDR3: TGTGCCAGCAGTCAACAGGGGCCGAGGACTGAAGCTTTCTTT. Translated, it gives CASSQQGPRTEAFF.

This clonotype was detected only once. The V and J genes are TRBV24-1 and TRBJ2-3; D ambiguous. CDR3 size: 11 residues. CDR1 and CDR2 from the germline V gene are KGHDR and SFDVKD. The V end lost 9 bases, the J end lost 2 bases, and 5 bases lay between the germline ends. CDR3 in DNA: TGTGCCACCCAGGACACAGATACGCAGTATTTT. Its protein product is CATQDTDTQYF.